This TCR beta chain was recorded in a study of blood T cell repertoires in COVID-19. The length of the CDR3 is 12 residues. Germline V gene lookup returns CDR1 SGHNT and CDR2 YENEEA. V lost 0 bases and J lost 10, with 7 bases in between. The protocol was immunoSEQ multiplex PCR, while the TCRdb copy is restricted to in-frame clones and leaves out a portion. The sample has 70,000 or so clones; approximately 89% are singletons. This receptor was obtained from a woman aged 80 or over with active or convalescent COVID-19. The V and J genes are TRBV11-3 and TRBJ2-1; weak D call: TRBD2 (6 bases). The source material was peripheral blood. CDR3: CASSLERGEQFF. The DNA of the CDR3 is TGTGCCAGCAGCTTAGAGCGGGGAGAGCAGTTCTTC.